These 14 T cell receptor beta chains were all obtained from the same sample, sequenced in a study of PD-1 blockade in classical Hodgkin lymphoma. Clones were sequenced by immunoSEQ multiplex PCR, and TCRdb holds only the in-frame ones, with some missing. There are about 24,000 clones in the sample; more than 65% occur only once, and about a fifth lies in the top ten. Described time point: cycle 4 day 1 (C4D1), after 6 weeks of nivolumab. There was relapse after autologous stem cell transplantation in every patient, and there was variation in brentuximab vedotin exposure. Sequencing used peripheral blood mononuclear cells (PBMCs), obtained before the fourth cycle of nivolumab. The receptors were sampled from a human donor with classical Hodgkin lymphoma.

J is TRBJ2-1 and V is TRBV6-6; 7 nucleotides align to TRBD2. Trimming cost V 5 bases and J 6 bases; bases outside gene matches: 7. Per the germline V gene, CDR1 is MNHNY and CDR2 is SVGAGI (reference sequence). The CDR3 consists of 14 residues. The CDR3 sequence is CASSPSGIVNEQFF. CDR3 nucleotides: TGTGCCAGCAGTCCGAGCGGGATCGTCAATGAGCAGTTCTTC.

The V and J genes are TRBV9 and TRBJ1-1; D unclear. V was pared by 2 bases and J by 1 base, with 9 bases between. The germline CDR1 and CDR2 sequences are SGDLS and YYNGEE. CDR3 length: 14 amino acids. CDR3 amino acids: CASSVSPQNTEAFF. CDR3 DNA: TGTGCCAGCAGCGTTTCCCCCCAGAACACTGAAGCTTTCTTT.

The chain combines TRBV5-1 with TRBJ2-1; tentatively, D is TRBD1 (5 bases). Germline-derived CDR1 and CDR2 are SGHRS and YFSETQ. V was clipped by 3 bases and J by 9 bases, with 19 bases between them. This CDR3 has 15 amino acids. CDR3 in DNA: TGCGCCAGCAGCTCCTCGACAGTGATTACAGGTGAGCAGTTCTTC. Translation: CASSSSTVITGEQFF.

The J gene is TRBJ2-3, the V gene TRBV19, with D tentatively TRBD1 (6 bases). Trimming cost V 4 bases and J 0 bases, with 17 bases left between them. This CDR3 comprises 17 residues. The germline gives CDR1 LNHDA, CDR2 SQIVND (reference sequence). The CDR3 coding sequence is TGTGCCAGTAGTACCCACCCAGGGGAACCTAGCACAGATACGCAGTATTTT. Encoded protein: CASSTHPGEPSTDTQYF.

This clone was seen a handful of times. V and J are TRBV2 and TRBJ2-3, with D unresolved. V gave up 5 bases and J gave up 2 bases, with 2 bases separating them. CDR3 size: 11 residues. Germline-derived CDR1 and CDR2 are SNHLY and FYNNEI. CDR3 in DNA: TGTGCCAGCAGTCACACAGATACGCAGTATTTT. Translation: CASSHTDTQYF. Full variable domain (rest looked up from reference TRBV2 and TRBJ2-3): EPEVTQTPSHQVTQMGQEVILRCVPISNHLYFYWYRQILGQKVEFLVSFYNNEISEKSEIFDDQFSVERPDGSNFTLKIRSTKLEDSAMYFCASSHTDTQYFGPGTRLTVL.

The V gene is TRBV7-8, the J gene TRBJ2-7; 9 bases are a match to TRBD2. V trimming: 3 bases; J trimming: 3 bases; junction bases outside the gene matches: 3. This CDR3 comprises 14 residues. The germline gives CDR1 SGHVS, CDR2 FQNEAQ. The DNA for the CDR3 is TGTGCCAGCAGCTTGGGACTAGCTGGCTACGAGCAGTACTTC. Amino acids: CASSLGLAGYEQYF.

This rearrangement joins TRBV4-1 to TRBJ1-1; perhaps TRBD1 as D (5 bases). The germline V and J ends were trimmed by 1 base and 2 bases, with 11 bases remaining between them. Germline CDR1 and CDR2: MGHRA and YSYEKL. This CDR3 contains 15 residues. CDR3 sequence: CASSQVGAGNTEAFF. Here the CDR3 DNA reads TGCGCCAGCAGCCAAGTTGGGGCCGGAAACACTGAAGCTTTCTTT.

V gene TRBV19 combines with J gene TRBJ2-7; 8 nucleotides align to TRBD1. After removal of 2 bases from V and 6 bases from J, the junction contained 6 bases not matched to a gene. Germline V lookup: CDR1 LNHDA, CDR2 SQIVND (reference sequence). The CDR3 has 14 amino acids. The CDR3 coding sequence is TGTGCCAGTAGTATAAGGACAGGGATAGGCGAGCAGTACTTC. This gives the protein CASSIRTGIGEQYF.

The chain recombines TRBV4-1 with TRBJ2-3; 9 nucleotides match TRBD2. The germline V gene encodes CDR1 MGHRA and CDR2 YSYEKL. The trim removed 4 bases at V and 6 bases at J, leaving 5 bases unmatched. The CDR3 length is 14 residues. The CDR3 sequence: CASSRTGLADTQYF. As DNA, the CDR3 is TGCGCCAGCAGCCGAACGGGACTAGCTGATACGCAGTATTTT.

V gene TRBV15 combines with J gene TRBJ2-1; TRBD2 matches 11 bases. CDR1 and CDR2 (germline): LNHNV, YYDKDF (reference sequence). The CDR3 runs to 17 residues. The ends lost 0 bases at V and 2 bases at J; junction bases unmatched: 3. DNA for the CDR3: TGTGCCACCAGCAGAGAGGTAGCGGGGGGGGCCTACAATGAGCAGTTCTTC. This codes for CATSREVAGGAYNEQFF.

This clone is labeled as medium-sized. The chain couples TRBV4-1 to TRBJ2-7, with D perhaps matching TRBD2 (5 bases). The CDR3 is made up of 15 amino acids. Germline values: CDR1 MGHRA, CDR2 YSYEKL. The V gene lost 0 bases and the J gene lost 2 bases, with 11 bases spanning the gap. CDR3 coding DNA: TGCGCCAGCAGCCAAGAGGAGGCAAGGACCTACGAGCAGTACTTC. It specifies CASSQEEARTYEQYF.

This sequence joins TRBV7-3 and TRBJ1-1; D is perhaps TRBD1 (5 bases). Germline V lookup: CDR1 SGHTA, CDR2 FQGTGA. V was pared by 2 bases and J by 9 bases, with 16 bases between. The CDR3 is made up of 14 amino acids. The CDR3 is CASSLQPGMVKAFF. CDR3 nucleotide sequence: TGTGCCAGCAGCTTACAGCCAGGGATGGTAAAAGCTTTCTTT.

The chain employs TRBV15 and TRBJ2-5; D ambiguous. Trimming took 1 base from V and 1 from J, leaving 10 bases between them. The CDR3 is made up of 15 amino acids. The germline V gene encodes CDR1 LNHNV and CDR2 YYDKDF (reference sequence). The chain's CDR3 is CATSRVEQRQETQYF. The CDR3 DNA reads TGTGCCACCAGCAGAGTTGAACAGCGCCAAGAGACCCAGTACTTC. The whole variable domain, remainder taken from reference TRBV15 and TRBJ2-5, is DAMVIQNPRYQVTQFGKPVTLSCSQTLNHNVMYWYQQKSSQAPKLLFHYYDKDFNNEADTPDNFQSRRPNTSFCFLDIRSPGLGDTAMYLCATSRVEQRQETQYFGPGTRLLVL.

This sequence joins TRBV2 and TRBJ1-1; D is uncertain. This CDR3 has 13 amino acids. In germline, CDR1 is SNHLY, CDR2 FYNNEI. Trimming cost V 6 bases and J 2 bases, with 10 bases left between them. The CDR3 coding sequence is TGTGCCAGCAGGGTCTCGGGTAACACTGAAGCTTTCTTT. Its translation is CASRVSGNTEAFF. Filled out from reference TRBV2 and TRBJ1-1, the complete variable domain reads EPEVTQTPSHQVTQMGQEVILRCVPISNHLYFYWYRQILGQKVEFLVSFYNNEISEKSEIFDDQFSVERPDGSNFTLKIRSTKLEDSAMYFCASRVSGNTEAFFGQGTRLTVV.